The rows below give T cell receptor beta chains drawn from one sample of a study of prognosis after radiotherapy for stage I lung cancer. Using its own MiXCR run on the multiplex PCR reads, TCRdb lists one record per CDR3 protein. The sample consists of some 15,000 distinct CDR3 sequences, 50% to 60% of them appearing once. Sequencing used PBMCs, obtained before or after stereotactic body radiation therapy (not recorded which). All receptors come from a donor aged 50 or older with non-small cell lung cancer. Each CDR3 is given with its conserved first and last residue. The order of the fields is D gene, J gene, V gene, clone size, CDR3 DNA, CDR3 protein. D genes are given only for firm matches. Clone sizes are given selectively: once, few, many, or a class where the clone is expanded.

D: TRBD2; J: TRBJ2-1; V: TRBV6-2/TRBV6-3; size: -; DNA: TGTGCCAGCAGGTCCGGGACTAGCGGTAACAATGAGCAGTTCTTC; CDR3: CASRSGTSGNNEQFF
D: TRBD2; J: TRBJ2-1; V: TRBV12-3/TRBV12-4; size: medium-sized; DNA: TGTGCCAGCAGTTTTGGCGGGAGAACCTACAATGAGCAGTTCTTC; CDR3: CASSFGGRTYNEQFF
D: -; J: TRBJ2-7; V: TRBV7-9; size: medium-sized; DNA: TGTGCCAGCAGCTTAGTGGTGTCGAACTACGAGCAGTACTTC; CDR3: CASSLVVSNYEQYF
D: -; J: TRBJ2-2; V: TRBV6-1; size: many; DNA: TGTGCCAGCAGACAGGGTGCGAACACCGGGGAGCTGTTTTTT; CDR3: CASRQGANTGELFF
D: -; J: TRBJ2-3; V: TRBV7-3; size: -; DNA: TGTGCCAGCAGCTTAGGGGGACGGACAGATACGCAGTATTTT; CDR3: CASSLGGRTDTQYF
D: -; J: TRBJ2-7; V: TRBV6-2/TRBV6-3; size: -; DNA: TGTGCAAGCAGTTACTCAGGGCCGGATGAGAGCTACGAGCAGTACTTC; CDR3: CASSYSGPDESYEQYF
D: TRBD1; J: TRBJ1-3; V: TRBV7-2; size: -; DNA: TGTGCCAGCATCCCGTACCTGGGACAGTGTGGAAACACCATATATTTT; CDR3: CASIPYLGQCGNTIYF
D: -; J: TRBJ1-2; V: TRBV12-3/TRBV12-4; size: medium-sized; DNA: TGTGCCAGCAGTTTTTCTTCGCCGGGCATCTATGGCTACACCTTC; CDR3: CASSFSSPGIYGYTF
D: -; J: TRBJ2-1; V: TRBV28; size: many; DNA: TGTGCCAGCACCGGGAATTACAATGAGCAGTTCTTC; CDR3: CASTGNYNEQFF
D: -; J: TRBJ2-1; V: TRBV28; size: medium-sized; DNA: TGTGCCAGCAGCGATAGGGAGGGGACAGATTACAATGAGCAGTTCTTC; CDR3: CASSDREGTDYNEQFF
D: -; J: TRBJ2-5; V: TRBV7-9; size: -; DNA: TGTGCCAGCAGCTACCGGGGAGGAGGAGAGACACAGTACTTC; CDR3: CASSYRGGGETQYF
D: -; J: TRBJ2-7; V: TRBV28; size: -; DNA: TGTGCCAGCATGGTCGGGATTGGGTACGAGCAGTACTTC; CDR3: CASMVGIGYEQYF
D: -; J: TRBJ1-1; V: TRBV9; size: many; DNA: TGTGCCAGCAGCGTAGCAGGCTCGGGACGCGGCACTGAAGCTTTCTTT; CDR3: CASSVAGSGRGTEAFF
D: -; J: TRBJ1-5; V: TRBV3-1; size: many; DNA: TGTGCCAGCAGCCCAAACGTCAATCAGCCCCAGCATTTT; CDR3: CASSPNVNQPQHF
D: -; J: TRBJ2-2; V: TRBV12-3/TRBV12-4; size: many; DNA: TGTGCCAGCAGTTTTTGGGGTCGACAGTCCACCGGGGAGCTGTTTTTT; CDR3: CASSFWGRQSTGELFF
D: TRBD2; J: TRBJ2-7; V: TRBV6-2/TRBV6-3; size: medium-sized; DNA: TGTGCCAGCAGTTCGACTGGCGGGAGTTCAGGGCGCTACGAGCAGTACTTC; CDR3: CASSSTGGSSGRYEQYF
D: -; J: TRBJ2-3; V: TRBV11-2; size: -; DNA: TGTGCCAGCAGCTTAGGGAGAACAGGGACAGATACGCAGTATTTT; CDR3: CASSLGRTGTDTQYF
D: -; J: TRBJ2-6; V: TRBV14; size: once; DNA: TGTGCCAGCAGCCAAGTTTTAGGATCTAGGGGGGCCAACGTCCTGACTTTC; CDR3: CASSQVLGSRGANVLTF
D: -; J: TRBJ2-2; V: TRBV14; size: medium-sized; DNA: TGTGCCAGCAGCCCCCGTCCTGCGAACACCGGGGAGCTGTTTTTT; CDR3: CASSPRPANTGELFF
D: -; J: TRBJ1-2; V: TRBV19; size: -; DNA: TGTGCCAGTAGAACATTGGGCGCTAACTATGGCTACACCTTC; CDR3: CASRTLGANYGYTF
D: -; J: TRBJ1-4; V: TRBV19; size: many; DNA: TGTGCCAGTAAGACGGCTAATGAAAAACTGTTTTTT; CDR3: CASKTANEKLFF
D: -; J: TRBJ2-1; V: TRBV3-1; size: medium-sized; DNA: TGTGCCAGCAGCCGGACCAAGAGCTCCTACAATGAGCAGTTCTTC; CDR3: CASSRTKSSYNEQFF
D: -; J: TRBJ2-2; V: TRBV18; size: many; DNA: TGTGCCAGCTCACCGAGGCAGGGCACAAGCACCGGGGAGCTGTTTTTT; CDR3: CASSPRQGTSTGELFF
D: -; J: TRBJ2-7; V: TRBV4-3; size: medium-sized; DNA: TGCGCCAGCAGCCAAGATACATTCTCCTACGAGCAGTACTTC; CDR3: CASSQDTFSYEQYF
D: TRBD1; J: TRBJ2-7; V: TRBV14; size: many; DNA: TGTGCCAGCGCTAGGACAGGGACTGTCTACGAGCAGTACTTC; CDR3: CASARTGTVYEQYF